These T cell receptor beta chains were read from a single sample in a study of blood T cell repertoires in COVID-19. Sequenced by immunoSEQ multiplex PCR; TCRdb stores in-frame clones only, minus some. Here the sample spans 400,000 to 450,000 clones, around 89% being singletons. Sequencing used peripheral blood. Receptors originate from a woman in her fifties or sixties with COVID-19, enrolled during active disease. The CDR3 runs from the conserved cysteine through the conserved F or W. The D gene is left open where the match is weak. Clone size, where shown, is once, few, many, or a class for clones that have expanded.

d_call: TRBD2
v_call: TRBV14
j_call: TRBJ2-1
clone_size: NA
cdr3_nt: TGTGCCAGCAGCCAAGAAATTCGGGAGGCTGAGCAGTTCTTC
cdr3_aa: CASSQEIREAEQFF

d_call: NA
v_call: TRBV3-1/TRBV3-2
j_call: TRBJ2-3
clone_size: NA
cdr3_nt: TGTGCCAGCAGCCAAGGACCGGGAAGGACGCAGTATTTT
cdr3_aa: CASSQGPGRTQYF

d_call: NA
v_call: TRBV19
j_call: TRBJ1-5
clone_size: NA
cdr3_nt: TGTGCCAGCAGGAGGCCCAATCAGCCCCAGCATTTT
cdr3_aa: CASRRPNQPQHF

d_call: NA
v_call: TRBV7-6
j_call: TRBJ2-2
clone_size: NA
cdr3_nt: TGTGCCAGCAGCTCAGGGGCGCGGGCGAACACCGGGGAGCTGTTTTTT
cdr3_aa: CASSSGARANTGELFF

d_call: TRBD2
v_call: TRBV4-2
j_call: TRBJ2-3
clone_size: few
cdr3_nt: TGTGCCAGCAGCCAAGGGCGGGGGGTCGCAGATACGCAGTATTTT
cdr3_aa: CASSQGRGVADTQYF

d_call: NA
v_call: TRBV10-2
j_call: TRBJ1-3
clone_size: NA
cdr3_nt: TGCGCCAGCAGTTCAGGGGCCTCTGGAAACACCATATATTTT
cdr3_aa: CASSSGASGNTIYF

d_call: NA
v_call: TRBV19
j_call: TRBJ2-3
clone_size: once
cdr3_nt: TGTGCCAGTAGTATAGGTTGGGCAACAGATACGCAGTATTTT
cdr3_aa: CASSIGWATDTQYF

d_call: TRBD1
v_call: TRBV9
j_call: TRBJ1-1
clone_size: NA
cdr3_nt: TGTGCCAGCAGCGTAGACGGACAGGGGTCGAACACTGAAGCTTTCTTT
cdr3_aa: CASSVDGQGSNTEAFF

d_call: NA
v_call: TRBV2
j_call: TRBJ1-1
clone_size: NA
cdr3_nt: TGTGCCAGTAACAGGGACACTGAAGCTTTCTTT
cdr3_aa: CASNRDTEAFF

d_call: NA
v_call: TRBV29-1
j_call: TRBJ1-1
clone_size: NA
cdr3_nt: TGCAGCGTTGGAGGCGGGGTGAACACTGAAGCTTTCTTT
cdr3_aa: CSVGGGVNTEAFF

d_call: TRBD2
v_call: TRBV7-6
j_call: TRBJ2-3
clone_size: NA
cdr3_nt: TGTGCCAGCAGCTTCCCTTCTCTAGCGGGGGGATCAGATACGCAGTATTTT
cdr3_aa: CASSFPSLAGGSDTQYF

d_call: TRBD1
v_call: TRBV6-5
j_call: TRBJ1-2
clone_size: NA
cdr3_nt: TGTGCCAGCAGTCGACAGGGAAAGTCCGCCTATGGCTACACCTTC
cdr3_aa: CASSRQGKSAYGYTF

d_call: TRBD1
v_call: TRBV6-4
j_call: TRBJ1-1
clone_size: NA
cdr3_nt: TGTGCCAGCAGGGGGACAGTGAACACTGAAGCTTTCTTT
cdr3_aa: CASRGTVNTEAFF

d_call: TRBD1
v_call: TRBV5-6
j_call: TRBJ2-7
clone_size: once
cdr3_nt: TGTGCCAGCAGCTTGGGTCCAGGGGGCTACGAGCAGTACTTC
cdr3_aa: CASSLGPGGYEQYF

d_call: TRBD1
v_call: TRBV10-3
j_call: TRBJ2-1
clone_size: NA
cdr3_nt: TGTGCCATCAGTGGAGGGACAGACAATGAGCAGTTCTTC
cdr3_aa: CAISGGTDNEQFF

d_call: NA
v_call: TRBV19
j_call: TRBJ1-1
clone_size: NA
cdr3_nt: TGTGCCAGTAACCCTCAGGGTTACACTGAAGCTTTCTTT
cdr3_aa: CASNPQGYTEAFF

d_call: NA
v_call: TRBV2
j_call: TRBJ2-1
clone_size: NA
cdr3_nt: TGTGCCAGCAGTGGAGGGACTGGAGGTGAGCAGTTCTTC
cdr3_aa: CASSGGTGGEQFF

d_call: NA
v_call: TRBV7-8
j_call: TRBJ1-6
clone_size: NA
cdr3_nt: TGTGCCAGCAGCCCCCGACTCAATTCACCCCTCCACTTT
cdr3_aa: CASSPRLNSPLHF

d_call: TRBD2
v_call: TRBV2
j_call: TRBJ2-5
clone_size: NA
cdr3_nt: TGTGCCAGCACTCCCCGGGGGGACGGGACCCAGTACTTC
cdr3_aa: CASTPRGDGTQYF

d_call: NA
v_call: TRBV2
j_call: TRBJ1-1
clone_size: NA
cdr3_nt: TGTGCCAGCAGTAGGCTCCAGCAGGCTGAAGCTTTCTTT
cdr3_aa: CASSRLQQAEAFF

d_call: TRBD1
v_call: TRBV6-5
j_call: TRBJ2-7
clone_size: NA
cdr3_nt: TGTGCCAGCAGACTCACCCCAGACAGGGGATACGAGCAGTACTTC
cdr3_aa: CASRLTPDRGYEQYF

d_call: NA
v_call: TRBV18
j_call: TRBJ2-2
clone_size: few
cdr3_nt: TGTGCCAGCTCACCTTCGTACAATCCGAACACCGGGGAGCTGTTTTTT
cdr3_aa: CASSPSYNPNTGELFF

d_call: NA
v_call: TRBV4-1
j_call: TRBJ1-5
clone_size: NA
cdr3_nt: TGCGCCAGCAGCCAACCGATAGATCGGGGGGGAGGTCAGCCCCAGCATTTT
cdr3_aa: CASSQPIDRGGGQPQHF

d_call: NA
v_call: TRBV4-1
j_call: TRBJ1-4
clone_size: NA
cdr3_nt: TGCGCCAGCGCCCGGGGATTCTCTAATGAAAAACTGTTTTTT
cdr3_aa: CASARGFSNEKLFF

d_call: NA
v_call: TRBV5-1
j_call: TRBJ1-2
clone_size: NA
cdr3_nt: TGCGCCAGCTCAGAACAGGTCTCCGGCGGCTACACCTTC
cdr3_aa: CASSEQVSGGYTF

d_call: TRBD1
v_call: TRBV11-3
j_call: TRBJ2-7
clone_size: NA
cdr3_nt: TGTGCCAGCAGCTTCGACGGGACAGGGATCCACGAGCAGTACTTC
cdr3_aa: CASSFDGTGIHEQYF

d_call: TRBD1
v_call: TRBV19
j_call: TRBJ1-6
clone_size: NA
cdr3_nt: TGTGCCAGTACCCCCGGGACAGGGAGGAATTCACCCCTCCACTTT
cdr3_aa: CASTPGTGRNSPLHF

d_call: NA
v_call: TRBV2
j_call: TRBJ2-7
clone_size: NA
cdr3_nt: TGTGCCAGCAGTCACGGTCCCGGAGGCTACGAGCAGTACTTC
cdr3_aa: CASSHGPGGYEQYF

d_call: NA
v_call: TRBV2
j_call: TRBJ2-3
clone_size: NA
cdr3_nt: TGTGCCAGCAGTGAAAGGGCCCCACGTTCAGGGCTCGGCCCCACAGATACGCAGTATTTT
cdr3_aa: CASSERAPRSGLGPTDTQYF

d_call: NA
v_call: TRBV3-1/TRBV3-2
j_call: TRBJ1-2
clone_size: NA
cdr3_nt: TGTGCCAGCAGCCGGGGGGATTTATATGGCTACACCTTC
cdr3_aa: CASSRGDLYGYTF

d_call: NA
v_call: TRBV7-8
j_call: TRBJ1-4
clone_size: NA
cdr3_nt: TGTGCCAGCAGCTTAAACGGGGGGGGCCTTAATGAAAAACTGTTTTTT
cdr3_aa: CASSLNGGGLNEKLFF

d_call: NA
v_call: TRBV29-1
j_call: TRBJ2-7
clone_size: once
cdr3_nt: TGCAGCGTTGATCTCTTTTGGGGGGGGGCCCACGAGCAGTACTTC
cdr3_aa: CSVDLFWGGAHEQYF

d_call: TRBD1
v_call: TRBV6-6
j_call: TRBJ2-7
clone_size: NA
cdr3_nt: TGTGCCAGCAGCTCCAGCGGACAGGGGGTCCACGAGCAGTACTTC
cdr3_aa: CASSSSGQGVHEQYF

d_call: NA
v_call: TRBV7-9
j_call: TRBJ1-5
clone_size: NA
cdr3_nt: TGTGCCAGCAGCTTATTAGATAATCAGCCCCAGCATTTT
cdr3_aa: CASSLLDNQPQHF

d_call: NA
v_call: TRBV19
j_call: TRBJ2-1
clone_size: NA
cdr3_nt: TGTGCCAGTTCCGTTTCGGGGCAGGGGTCCAATGAGCAGTTCTTC
cdr3_aa: CASSVSGQGSNEQFF

d_call: NA
v_call: TRBV3-1/TRBV3-2
j_call: TRBJ2-7
clone_size: NA
cdr3_nt: TGTGCCAGCAAACTGGGGGCAGGGGAGACCTACGAGCAGTACTTC
cdr3_aa: CASKLGAGETYEQYF

d_call: NA
v_call: TRBV5-1
j_call: TRBJ2-6
clone_size: NA
cdr3_nt: TGCGCCAGCAGCTTTAACGGGGGAGCTGGGGCCAACGTCCTGACTTTC
cdr3_aa: CASSFNGGAGANVLTF

d_call: NA
v_call: TRBV5-1
j_call: TRBJ2-1
clone_size: NA
cdr3_nt: TGCGCCAGCAGCTTGGCCAGGGAGGAGGATGAGCAGTTCTTC
cdr3_aa: CASSLAREEDEQFF

d_call: NA
v_call: TRBV6-5
j_call: TRBJ2-2
clone_size: once
cdr3_nt: TGTGCCAGCGAACAGCCGTACGCCGGGGAGCTGTTTTTT
cdr3_aa: CASEQPYAGELFF

d_call: TRBD1
v_call: TRBV3-1/TRBV3-2
j_call: TRBJ2-7
clone_size: once
cdr3_nt: TGTGCCAGCAGCCAAATGGTCGGGACAGCCTACGAGCAGTACTTC
cdr3_aa: CASSQMVGTAYEQYF

d_call: NA
v_call: TRBV2
j_call: TRBJ1-4
clone_size: NA
cdr3_nt: TGTGCCAGCCGTCTGGGGCAGGCTAATGAAAAACTGTTTTTT
cdr3_aa: CASRLGQANEKLFF

d_call: NA
v_call: TRBV30
j_call: TRBJ1-4
clone_size: NA
cdr3_nt: TGTGCCTGGAGAAGGCGGGGAACTAATGAAAAACTGTTTTTT
cdr3_aa: CAWRRRGTNEKLFF

d_call: NA
v_call: TRBV6-5
j_call: TRBJ1-1
clone_size: NA
cdr3_nt: TGTGCCAGCAGGACGACAGGAAACACTGAAGCTTTCTTT
cdr3_aa: CASRTTGNTEAFF

d_call: TRBD1
v_call: TRBV19
j_call: TRBJ2-7
clone_size: NA
cdr3_nt: TGTGCCAGTAGTAAAGGACAGGGGAGGTACGAGCAGTACTTC
cdr3_aa: CASSKGQGRYEQYF

d_call: NA
v_call: TRBV30
j_call: TRBJ2-2
clone_size: few
cdr3_nt: TGTGCCTGGAGTAGGTCAGGGTTATACGGGGAGCTGTTTTTT
cdr3_aa: CAWSRSGLYGELFF

d_call: TRBD2
v_call: TRBV6-5
j_call: TRBJ2-2
clone_size: NA
cdr3_nt: TGTGCCAGCACCCAGCGGGGCGCGAACACCGGGGAGCTGTTTTTT
cdr3_aa: CASTQRGANTGELFF

d_call: NA
v_call: TRBV4-1
j_call: TRBJ2-1
clone_size: NA
cdr3_nt: TGCGCCAGCAGCCTTGGCCGGGTTACGGCGGGGAGCAATGAGCAGTTCTTC
cdr3_aa: CASSLGRVTAGSNEQFF

d_call: NA
v_call: TRBV19
j_call: TRBJ1-3
clone_size: NA
cdr3_nt: TGTGCCAGTAGTATAGGGGCAGGGGAAGGAAACACCATATATTTT
cdr3_aa: CASSIGAGEGNTIYF

d_call: NA
v_call: TRBV4-1
j_call: TRBJ2-3
clone_size: NA
cdr3_nt: TGCGCCAGCAGCCAAGCCCGAGACAGTGATACGCAGTATTTT
cdr3_aa: CASSQARDSDTQYF

d_call: TRBD1
v_call: TRBV27
j_call: TRBJ1-2
clone_size: NA
cdr3_nt: TGTGCCAGCAGAACAGGGGGGGGCGGCTACACCTTC
cdr3_aa: CASRTGGGGYTF

d_call: TRBD1
v_call: TRBV18
j_call: TRBJ1-1
clone_size: NA
cdr3_nt: TGTGCCAGCTCACAACAGGGGGCGGGGAACACTGAAGCTTTCTTT
cdr3_aa: CASSQQGAGNTEAFF

d_call: TRBD1
v_call: TRBV7-9
j_call: TRBJ1-1
clone_size: NA
cdr3_nt: TGTGCCAGCAGCCTAGGACAGGGAGCTTTCTTT
cdr3_aa: CASSLGQGAFF

d_call: TRBD1
v_call: TRBV18
j_call: TRBJ1-1
clone_size: NA
cdr3_nt: TGTGCCAGCTCACCGTCAGGGGGGTACACTGAAGCTTTCTTT
cdr3_aa: CASSPSGGYTEAFF

d_call: NA
v_call: TRBV12-5
j_call: TRBJ1-5
clone_size: NA
cdr3_nt: TGTGCTAGTGGTTTGGTACTAGGAGGGGCAGGTCAGCCCCAGCATTTT
cdr3_aa: CASGLVLGGAGQPQHF

d_call: NA
v_call: TRBV7-2
j_call: TRBJ2-7
clone_size: NA
cdr3_nt: TGTGCCAGCAGCCCTTCTACGAAGCAGTACTTC
cdr3_aa: CASSPSTKQYF